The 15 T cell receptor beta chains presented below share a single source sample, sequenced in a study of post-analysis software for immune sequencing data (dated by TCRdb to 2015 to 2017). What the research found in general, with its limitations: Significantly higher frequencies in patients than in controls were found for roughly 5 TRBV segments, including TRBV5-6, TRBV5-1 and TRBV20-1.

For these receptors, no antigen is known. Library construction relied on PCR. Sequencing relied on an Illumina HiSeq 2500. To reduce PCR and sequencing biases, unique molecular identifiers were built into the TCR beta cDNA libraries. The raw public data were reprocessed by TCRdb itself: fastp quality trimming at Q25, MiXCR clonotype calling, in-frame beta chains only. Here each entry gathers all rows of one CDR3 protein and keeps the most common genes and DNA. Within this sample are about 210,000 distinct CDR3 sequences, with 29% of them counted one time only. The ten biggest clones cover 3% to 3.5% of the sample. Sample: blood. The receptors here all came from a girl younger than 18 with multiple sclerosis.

In DNA form, the CDR3 reads TGCGCCAGCAGCCAAGACGCGACCGAGCAGTACTTC. Protein: CASSQDATEQYF. This chain uses TRBV4-1 with TRBJ2-7; D unresolved. The CDR3 totals 12 residues. V was trimmed by 0 bases and J by 6 bases, leaving 6 bases between them. Germline V CDR1 and CDR2: MGHRA, YSYEKL.

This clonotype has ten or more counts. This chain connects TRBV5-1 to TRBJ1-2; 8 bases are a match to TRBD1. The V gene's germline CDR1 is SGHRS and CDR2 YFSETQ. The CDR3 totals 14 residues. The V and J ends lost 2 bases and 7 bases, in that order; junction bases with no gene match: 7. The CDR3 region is CASSFSTGVIGYTF. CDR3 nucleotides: TGCGCCAGCAGCTTCTCGACAGGGGTTATTGGCTACACCTTC. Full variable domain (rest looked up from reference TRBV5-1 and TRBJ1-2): KAGVTQTPRYLIKTRGQQVTLSCSPISGHRSVSWYQQTPGQGLQFLFEYFSETQRNKGNFPGRFSGRQFSNSRSEMNVSTLELGDSALYLCASSFSTGVIGYTFGSGTRLTVV.

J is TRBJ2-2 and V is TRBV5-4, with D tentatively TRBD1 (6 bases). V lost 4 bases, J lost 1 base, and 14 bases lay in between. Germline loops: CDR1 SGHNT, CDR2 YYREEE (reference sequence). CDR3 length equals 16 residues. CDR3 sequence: CASSPRGLENTGELFF. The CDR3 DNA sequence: TGTGCCAGCAGCCCCAGGGGCCTAGAGAACACCGGGGAGCTGTTTTTT. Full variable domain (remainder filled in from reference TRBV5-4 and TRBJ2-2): ETGVTQSPTHLIKTRGQQVTLRCSSQSGHNTVSWYQQALGQGPQFIFQYYREEENGRGNFPPRFSGLQFPNYSSELNVNALELDDSALYLCASSPRGLENTGELFFGEGSRLTVL.

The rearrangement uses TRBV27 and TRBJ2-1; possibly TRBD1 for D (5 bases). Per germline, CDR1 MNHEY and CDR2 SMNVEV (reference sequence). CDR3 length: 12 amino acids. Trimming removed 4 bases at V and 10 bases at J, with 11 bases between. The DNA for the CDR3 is TGTGCCAGCAGTTGGGGCCGTGGCGAGCAGTTCTTC. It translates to CASSWGRGEQFF.

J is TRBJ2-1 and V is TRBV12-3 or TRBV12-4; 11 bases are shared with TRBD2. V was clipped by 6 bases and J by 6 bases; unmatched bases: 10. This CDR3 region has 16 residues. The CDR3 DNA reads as TGTGCCAGCAGGCCTCCTCTAGCGGGGGGTTTCAATGAGCAGTTCTTC. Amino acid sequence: CASRPPLAGGFNEQFF.

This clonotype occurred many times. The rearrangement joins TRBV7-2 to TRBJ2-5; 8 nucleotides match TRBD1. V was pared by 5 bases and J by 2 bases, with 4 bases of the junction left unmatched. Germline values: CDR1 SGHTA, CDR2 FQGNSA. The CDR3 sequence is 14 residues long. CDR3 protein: CASSRRGRQETQYF. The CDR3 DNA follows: TGTGCCAGCAGCCGCAGGGGGCGGCAAGAGACCCAGTACTTC.

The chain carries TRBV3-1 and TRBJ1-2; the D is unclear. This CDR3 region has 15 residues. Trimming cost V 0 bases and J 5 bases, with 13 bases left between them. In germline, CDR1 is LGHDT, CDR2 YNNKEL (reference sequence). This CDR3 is CASSQDRAGRYGYTF. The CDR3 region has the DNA TGTGCCAGCAGCCAAGATCGGGCCGGGAGGTATGGCTACACCTTC.

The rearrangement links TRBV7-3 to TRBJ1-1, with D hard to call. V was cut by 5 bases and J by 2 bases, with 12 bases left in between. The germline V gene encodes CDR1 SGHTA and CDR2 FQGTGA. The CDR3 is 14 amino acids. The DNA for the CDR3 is TGTGCCAGCAGCCCATCACCTCCTAACACTGAAGCTTTCTTT. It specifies CASSPSPPNTEAFF.

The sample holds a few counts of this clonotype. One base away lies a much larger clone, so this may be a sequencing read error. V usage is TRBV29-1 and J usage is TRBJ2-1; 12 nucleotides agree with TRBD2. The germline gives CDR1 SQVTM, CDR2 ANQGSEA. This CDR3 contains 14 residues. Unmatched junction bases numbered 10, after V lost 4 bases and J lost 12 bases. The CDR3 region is CSVGTSGTGGGQFF. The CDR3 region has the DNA TGCAGCGTTGGGACTAGCGGGACGGGTGGTGGGCAGTTCTTC.

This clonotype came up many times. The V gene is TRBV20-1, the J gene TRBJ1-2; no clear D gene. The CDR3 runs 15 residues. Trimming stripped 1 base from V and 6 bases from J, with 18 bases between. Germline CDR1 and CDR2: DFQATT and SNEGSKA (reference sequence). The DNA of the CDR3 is TGCAGTGCTAGAGCAAAGACCGCAGAGGTGGATGGCTACACCTTC. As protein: CSARAKTAEVDGYTF.

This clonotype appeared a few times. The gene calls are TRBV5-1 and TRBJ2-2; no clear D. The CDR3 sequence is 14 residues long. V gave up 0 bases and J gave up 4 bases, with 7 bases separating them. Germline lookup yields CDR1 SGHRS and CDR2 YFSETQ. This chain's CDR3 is CASSLEPGTGELFF. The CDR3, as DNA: TGCGCCAGCAGCTTGGAGCCCGGCACCGGGGAGCTGTTTTTT.

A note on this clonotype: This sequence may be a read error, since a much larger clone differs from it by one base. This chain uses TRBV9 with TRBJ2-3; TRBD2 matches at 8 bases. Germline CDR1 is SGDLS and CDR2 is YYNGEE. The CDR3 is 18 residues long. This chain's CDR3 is CASSVDGGSSGFTNTQYF. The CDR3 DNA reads TGTGCCAGCAGCGTAGATGGTGGATCTAGCGGGTTCACAAATACGCAGTATTTT.

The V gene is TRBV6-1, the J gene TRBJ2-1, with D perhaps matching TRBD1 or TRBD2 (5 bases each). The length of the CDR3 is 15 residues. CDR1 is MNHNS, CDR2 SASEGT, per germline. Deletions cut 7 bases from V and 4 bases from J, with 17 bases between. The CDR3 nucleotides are TGTGCCAGCACTGCATTGGGACGGAGATACAATGAGCAGTTCTTC. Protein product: CASTALGRRYNEQFF.

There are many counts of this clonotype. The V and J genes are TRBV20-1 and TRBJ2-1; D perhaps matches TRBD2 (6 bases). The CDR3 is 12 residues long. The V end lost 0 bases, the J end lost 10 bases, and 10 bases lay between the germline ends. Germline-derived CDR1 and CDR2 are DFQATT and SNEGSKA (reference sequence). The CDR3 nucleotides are TGCAGTGCTAGAGAGGGACTTTCGGAGCAGTTCTTC. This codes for CSAREGLSEQFF.

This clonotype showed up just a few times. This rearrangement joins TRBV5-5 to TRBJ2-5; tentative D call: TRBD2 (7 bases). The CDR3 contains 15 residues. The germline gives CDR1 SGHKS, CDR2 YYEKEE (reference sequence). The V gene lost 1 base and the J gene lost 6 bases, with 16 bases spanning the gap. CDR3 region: CASSLSGGAQQTQYF. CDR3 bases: TGTGCCAGCAGCTTGTCGGGGGGCGCCCAGCAGACCCAGTACTTC.